This T cell receptor beta chain was observed in a study of cytomegalovirus exposure and HLA in healthy donors. Overall study: Clustering assigned roughly 81% of the approximately 400 genotyped donors to the Caucasian-associated ancestry cluster.

Turning to this clone: The target antigen is unknown.

Findings and limits, study-wide: A later analysis showed HLA-associated TCR beta chains outstripping equally common others in clonal expansion. Cytomegalovirus-associated TCR beta chains were listed, numbering 150 to 200.

Use of 60 Vbeta and 13 Jbeta primers characterized the PCR. Sequenced by immunoSEQ multiplex PCR; TCRdb stores in-frame clones only, minus some. The top ten hold about 1.9% of the sample, which has almost 200,000 clones, around three quarters seen once. Sample: PBMCs. The clonotype comes from a man younger than 45 in good health and CMV-seronegative.

CDR3 sequence: CASSQHPRAQPQHF. In DNA, the CDR3 is TGTGCCAGCAGCCAACATCCCAGGGCGCAGCCCCAGCATTTT. This chain uses TRBV16 with TRBJ1-5; perhaps TRBD1 as D (5 bases). Deletions cut 2 bases from V and 7 bases from J, with 12 bases between. The CDR3 sequence is 14 residues long. In germline, CDR1 is KGHSY, CDR2 FQNENV. The complete variable domain, with remaining parts taken from reference TRBV16 and TRBJ1-5, reads GEEVAQTPKHLVRGEGQKAKLYCAPIKGHSYVFWYQQVLKNEFKFLISFQNENVFDETGMPKERFSAKCLPNSPCSLEIQATKLEDSAVYFCASSQHPRAQPQHFGDGTRLSIL.